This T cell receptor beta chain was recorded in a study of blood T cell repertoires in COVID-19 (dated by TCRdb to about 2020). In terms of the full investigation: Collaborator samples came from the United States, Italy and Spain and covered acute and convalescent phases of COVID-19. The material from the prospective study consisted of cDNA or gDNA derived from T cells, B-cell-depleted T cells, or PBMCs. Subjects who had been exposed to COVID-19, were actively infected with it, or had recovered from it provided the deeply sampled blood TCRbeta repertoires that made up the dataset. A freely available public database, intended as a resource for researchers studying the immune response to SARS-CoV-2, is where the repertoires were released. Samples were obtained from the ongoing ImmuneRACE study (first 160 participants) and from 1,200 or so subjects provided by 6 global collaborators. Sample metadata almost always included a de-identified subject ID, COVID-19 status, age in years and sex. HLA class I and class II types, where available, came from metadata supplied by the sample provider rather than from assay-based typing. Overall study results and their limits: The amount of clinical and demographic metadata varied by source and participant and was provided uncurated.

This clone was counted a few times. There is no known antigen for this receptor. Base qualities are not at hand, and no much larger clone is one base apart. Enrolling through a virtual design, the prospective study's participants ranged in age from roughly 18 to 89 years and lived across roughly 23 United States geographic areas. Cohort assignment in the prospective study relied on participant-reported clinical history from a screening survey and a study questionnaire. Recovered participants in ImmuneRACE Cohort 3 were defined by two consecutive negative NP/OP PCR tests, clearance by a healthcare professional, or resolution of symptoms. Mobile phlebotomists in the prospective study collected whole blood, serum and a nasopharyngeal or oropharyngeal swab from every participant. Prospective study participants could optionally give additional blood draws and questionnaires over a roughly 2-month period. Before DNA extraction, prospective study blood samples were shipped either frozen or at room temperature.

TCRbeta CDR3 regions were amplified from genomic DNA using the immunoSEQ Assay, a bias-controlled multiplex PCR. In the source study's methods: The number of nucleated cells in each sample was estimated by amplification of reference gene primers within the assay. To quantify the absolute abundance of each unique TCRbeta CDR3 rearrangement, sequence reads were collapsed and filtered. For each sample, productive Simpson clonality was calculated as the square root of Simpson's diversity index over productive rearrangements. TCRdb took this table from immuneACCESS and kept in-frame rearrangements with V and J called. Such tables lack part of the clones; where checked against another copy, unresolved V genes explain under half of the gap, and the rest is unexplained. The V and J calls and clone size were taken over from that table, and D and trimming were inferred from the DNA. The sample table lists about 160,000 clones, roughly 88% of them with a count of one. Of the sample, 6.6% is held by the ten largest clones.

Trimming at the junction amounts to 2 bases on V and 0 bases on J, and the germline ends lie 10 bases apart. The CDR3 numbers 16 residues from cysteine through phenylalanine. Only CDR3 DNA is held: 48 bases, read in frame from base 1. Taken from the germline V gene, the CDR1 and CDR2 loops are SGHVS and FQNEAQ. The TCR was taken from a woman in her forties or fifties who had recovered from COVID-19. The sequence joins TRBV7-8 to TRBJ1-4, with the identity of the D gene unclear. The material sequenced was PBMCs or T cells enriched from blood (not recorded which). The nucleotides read TGTGCCAGCAGCTTAATGCGGGCTGCAACTAATGAAAAACTGTTTTTT. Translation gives CASSLMRAATNEKLFF.